This TCR beta chain was observed in a study of regulatory T cells. A note on this clone: Its antigen remains unknown.

A couple of CD3G-deficient patients had more severe autoimmunity; all had some. The PCR used 52 TRBV and 13 TRBJ primers. The method was immunoSEQ multiplex PCR; TCRdb's version includes in-frame clones alone and lacks a portion of them. This repertoire shows fewer than 6,500 clones, approximately 92% found once; its top ten account for more than 1.5%. General study findings and limits: In CD3G deficiency, regulatory T cells had lower Shannon diversity than autologous conventional CD4+ and control regulatory cells.

Germline lookup yields CDR1 MDHEN and CDR2 SYDVKM. CDR3 size: 15 residues. With V trimmed by 5 bases and J by 9 bases, 8 bases remained unmatched. The rearrangement joins TRBV28 to TRBJ2-1; TRBD1 matches 12 bases. The source material was CD4+ Tregs sorted from blood. The sequence derives from a person aged 18-29 years with CD3G deficiency. Here the CDR3 DNA reads TGTGCCAGCAGTCACGGGACAGGGGGCGGACGTGAGCAGTTCTTC. Translation gives CASSHGTGGGREQFF.